This TCR beta chain was identified during a study of blood T cell repertoires in COVID-19. Study summary: PBMCs, B-cell-depleted T cells, or T cells were the source of the cDNA or gDNA that made up the material.

With V trimmed by 5 bases and J by 5 bases, 5 bases remained unmatched. The CDR3 is 13 amino acids. Looked up from germline, CDR1 is SEHNR and CDR2 is FQNEAQ (reference sequence). It was during active infection that Seattle patients were enrolled and then longitudinally followed. The authors' processing: Reference gene primer amplification in the assay estimated nucleated cell counts. Assay: immunoSEQ multiplex PCR; the TCRdb copy retains only in-frame clones and omits some. V, J and clone size derive from that table, while D and trimming were established from the DNA sequence. Altogether about 190,000 clones are present, about 87% being singletons, with the ten largest covering about 12%.

J is TRBJ2-7 and V is TRBV7-9, with TRBD1 identical over 8 bases. This receptor was taken from a woman in her seventies with COVID-19, enrolled during active disease. The material sequenced was peripheral blood. DNA for the CDR3: TGTGCCAGCAGCCGGACAGGGCGCGACGAGCAGTACTTC. It codes for CASSRTGRDEQYF. The complete variable domain, with remaining parts taken from reference TRBV7-9 and TRBJ2-7, reads DTGVSQNPRHKITKRGQNVTFRCDPISEHNRLYWYRQTLGQGPEFLTYFQNEAQLEKSRLLSDRFSAERPKGSFSTLEIQRTEQGDSAMYLCASSRTGRDEQYFGPGTRLTVT.